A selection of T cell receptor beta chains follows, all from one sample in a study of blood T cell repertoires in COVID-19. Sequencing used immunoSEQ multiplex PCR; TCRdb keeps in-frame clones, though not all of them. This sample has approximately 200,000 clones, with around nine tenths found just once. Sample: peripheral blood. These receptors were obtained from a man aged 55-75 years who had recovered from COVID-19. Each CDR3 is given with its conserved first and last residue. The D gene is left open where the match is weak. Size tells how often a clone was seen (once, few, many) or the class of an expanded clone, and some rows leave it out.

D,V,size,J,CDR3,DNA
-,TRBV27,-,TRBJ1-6,CASSLEQSSYNSPLHF,TGTGCCAGCAGTTTAGAACAGAGCTCCTATAATTCACCCCTCCACTTT
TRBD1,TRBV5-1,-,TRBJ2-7,CASSPRGGVEQYF,TGCGCCAGCAGCCCCCGAGGGGGCGTAGAGCAGTACTTC
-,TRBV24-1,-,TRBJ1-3,CATSDPSTSGNTIYF,TGTGCCACCAGTGACCCAAGTACTTCTGGAAACACCATATATTTT
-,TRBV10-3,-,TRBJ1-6,CAIRGADSPLHF,TGTGCCATCAGGGGGGCGGATTCACCCCTCCACTTT
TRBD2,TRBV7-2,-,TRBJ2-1,CASSFGGSGDNEQFF,TGTGCCAGCAGCTTCGGTGGTAGCGGGGACAATGAGCAGTTCTTC
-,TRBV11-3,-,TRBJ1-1,CASSTRHNTEAFF,TGTGCCAGCAGCACACGACATAACACTGAAGCTTTCTTT
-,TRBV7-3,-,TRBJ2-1,CASSPSPEGYNEQFF,TGTGCCAGCAGCCCGAGCCCGGAGGGATACAATGAGCAGTTCTTC
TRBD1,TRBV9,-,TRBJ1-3,CASSPRQGMIGSGNTIYF,TGTGCCAGCAGCCCCCGACAGGGAATGATAGGCTCTGGAAACACCATATATTTT
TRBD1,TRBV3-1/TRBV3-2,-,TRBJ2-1,CASSQGDGSYNEQFF,TGTGCCAGCAGTCAGGGGGACGGCTCCTACAATGAGCAGTTCTTC
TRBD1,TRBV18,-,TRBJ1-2,CASSRQGGGEGYTF,TGTGCCAGCTCACGGCAGGGGGGAGGAGAAGGCTACACCTTC
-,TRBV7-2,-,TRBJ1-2,CASSADRTANYGYTF,TGTGCCAGCAGCGCAGACAGGACCGCTAACTATGGCTACACCTTC
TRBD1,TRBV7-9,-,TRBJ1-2,CASSHRLTGMGYGYTF,TGTGCCAGCAGCCACCGCCTGACAGGGATGGGCTATGGCTACACCTTC
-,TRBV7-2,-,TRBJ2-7,CASSSYYEQYF,TGTGCCAGCAGCTCTTACTACGAGCAGTACTTC
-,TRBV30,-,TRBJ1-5,CAWTAPNQPQHF,TGTGCCTGGACCGCGCCCAATCAGCCCCAGCATTTT
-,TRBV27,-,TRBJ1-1,CASSSHQITEAFF,TGTGCCAGCAGTTCCCATCAGATCACTGAAGCTTTCTTT
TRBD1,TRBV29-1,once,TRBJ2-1,CSVAGQGETSYNEQFF,TGCAGCGTCGCAGGACAGGGTGAAACCTCCTACAATGAGCAGTTCTTC
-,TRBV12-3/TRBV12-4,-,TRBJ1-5,CASSLMGSQPQHF,TGTGCCAGCAGTTTAATGGGGAGTCAGCCCCAGCATTTT
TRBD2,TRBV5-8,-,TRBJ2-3,CASSWEGDTQYF,TGTGCCAGCAGCTGGGAGGGAGATACGCAGTATTTT
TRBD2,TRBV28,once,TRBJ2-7,CASSPGSSGRARQYF,TGTGCCAGCAGTCCGGGGAGTAGCGGGAGGGCCAGGCAGTACTTC
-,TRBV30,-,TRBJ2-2,CAWQRLRDANTGELFF,TGTGCCTGGCAACGTTTGAGGGATGCGAACACCGGGGAGCTGTTTTTT
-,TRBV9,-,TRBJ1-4,CASSVGGAGEKLFF,TGTGCCAGCAGCGTAGGGGGCGCCGGGGAAAAACTGTTTTTT
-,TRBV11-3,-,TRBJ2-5,CASSLAPLETQYF,TGTGCCAGCAGCTTAGCCCCTCTGGAGACCCAGTACTTC
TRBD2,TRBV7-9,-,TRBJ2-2,CASSLGLVNTGELFF,TGTGCCAGCAGCTTGGGACTAGTAAACACCGGGGAGCTGTTTTTT
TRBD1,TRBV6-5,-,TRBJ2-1,CAILSRDRYNEQFF,TGTGCCATCCTCTCTCGGGACAGGTACAATGAGCAGTTCTTC
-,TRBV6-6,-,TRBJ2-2,CASSLQGVGELFF,TGTGCCAGCAGTTTACAGGGTGTCGGGGAGCTGTTTTTT
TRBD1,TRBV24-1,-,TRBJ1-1,CATSDPTGAEAFF,TGTGCCACCAGTGATCCGACAGGGGCTGAAGCTTTCTTT
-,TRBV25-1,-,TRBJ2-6,CASSPGILLPVLTF,TGTGCCAGCAGCCCCGGGATCCTCTTGCCCGTCCTGACTTTC
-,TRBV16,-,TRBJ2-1,CASRPVLSRSGEQFF,TGTGCCAGCAGACCAGTCCTATCCCGGAGTGGGGAGCAGTTCTTC
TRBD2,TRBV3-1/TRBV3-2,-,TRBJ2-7,CASSQDSSGRAWEQYF,TGTGCCAGCAGCCAAGATTCCAGCGGGAGGGCCTGGGAGCAGTACTTC
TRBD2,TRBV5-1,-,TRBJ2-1,CASSLTSGGGWDEQFF,TGCGCCAGCAGCTTGACTAGCGGGGGCGGCTGGGATGAGCAGTTCTTC
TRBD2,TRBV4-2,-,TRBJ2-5,CASSQVSPSGETQYF,TGTGCCAGCAGCCAAGTTTCGCCTAGCGGAGAGACCCAGTACTTC
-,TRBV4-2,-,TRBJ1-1,CASSQDPGGASSEAFF,TGTGCCAGCAGCCAAGATCCGGGGGGCGCCTCGTCTGAAGCTTTCTTT
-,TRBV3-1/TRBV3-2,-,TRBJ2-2,CASSPGLASTGELFF,TGTGCCAGCAGCCCGGGGTTAGCGAGCACCGGGGAGCTGTTTTTT
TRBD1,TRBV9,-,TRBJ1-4,CASSAESPDAVGGGEKLFF,TGTGCCAGCAGCGCAGAATCCCCAGACGCGGTAGGGGGCGGTGAAAAACTGTTTTTT
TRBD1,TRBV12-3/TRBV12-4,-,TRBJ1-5,CAISGQGKPQHF,TGTGCCATCAGCGGACAGGGCAAACCCCAGCATTTT
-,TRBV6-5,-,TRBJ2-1,CASSYSTVHNEQFF,TGTGCCAGCAGTTACTCGACAGTACACAATGAGCAGTTCTTC
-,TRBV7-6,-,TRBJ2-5,CASSSRQETQYF,TGTGCCAGCAGCTCGCGCCAAGAGACCCAGTACTTC
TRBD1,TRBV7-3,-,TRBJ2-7,CASRSDRGEQYF,TGTGCCAGCAGGAGTGACAGGGGAGAGCAGTACTTC
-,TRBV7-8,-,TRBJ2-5,CASSSEYQETQYF,TGTGCCAGCAGTTCGGAGTACCAAGAGACCCAGTACTTC
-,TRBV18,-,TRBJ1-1,CASSPPSRVTEAFF,TGTGCCAGCTCACCCCCCTCCCGGGTCACTGAAGCTTTCTTT
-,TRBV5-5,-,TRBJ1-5,CASSWQGTNQPQHF,TGTGCCAGCAGCTGGCAGGGAACCAATCAGCCCCAGCATTTT
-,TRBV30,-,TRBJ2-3,CAWSAMGGVGTDTQYF,TGTGCCTGGAGCGCCATGGGCGGGGTGGGCACAGATACGCAGTATTTT
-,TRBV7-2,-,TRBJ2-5,CASSSSYHQETQYF,TGTGCCAGCAGCTCTAGCTACCACCAAGAGACCCAGTACTTC
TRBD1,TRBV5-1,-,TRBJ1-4,CASSPGTGNEKLFF,TGCGCCAGCAGCCCCGGGACAGGCAATGAAAAACTGTTTTTT
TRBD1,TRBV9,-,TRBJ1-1,CASSLGQGRTEAFF,TGTGCCAGCAGCCTCGGACAGGGGAGGACTGAAGCTTTCTTT
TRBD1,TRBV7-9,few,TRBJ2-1,CASSLAAGQGAFNEQFF,TGTGCCAGCAGCTTAGCTGCGGGGCAGGGGGCTTTCAATGAGCAGTTCTTC
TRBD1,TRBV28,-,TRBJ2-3,CASSSQGVATQYF,TGTGCCAGCAGCTCCCAGGGGGTAGCTACGCAGTATTTT
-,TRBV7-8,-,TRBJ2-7,CASSFLESYEQYF,TGTGCCAGCAGCTTCCTGGAGAGTTACGAGCAGTACTTC
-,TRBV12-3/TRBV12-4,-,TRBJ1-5,CASSLAGDQPQHF,TGTGCCAGCAGCCTGGCAGGGGACCAGCCCCAGCATTTT
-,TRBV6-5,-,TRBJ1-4,CASSYKGPPTNEKLFF,TGTGCCAGCAGTTACAAGGGGCCCCCAACTAATGAAAAACTGTTTTTT
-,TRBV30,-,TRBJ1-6,CAWNLPPGNSPLHF,TGTGCCTGGAACTTACCACCTGGTAATTCACCCCTCCACTTT